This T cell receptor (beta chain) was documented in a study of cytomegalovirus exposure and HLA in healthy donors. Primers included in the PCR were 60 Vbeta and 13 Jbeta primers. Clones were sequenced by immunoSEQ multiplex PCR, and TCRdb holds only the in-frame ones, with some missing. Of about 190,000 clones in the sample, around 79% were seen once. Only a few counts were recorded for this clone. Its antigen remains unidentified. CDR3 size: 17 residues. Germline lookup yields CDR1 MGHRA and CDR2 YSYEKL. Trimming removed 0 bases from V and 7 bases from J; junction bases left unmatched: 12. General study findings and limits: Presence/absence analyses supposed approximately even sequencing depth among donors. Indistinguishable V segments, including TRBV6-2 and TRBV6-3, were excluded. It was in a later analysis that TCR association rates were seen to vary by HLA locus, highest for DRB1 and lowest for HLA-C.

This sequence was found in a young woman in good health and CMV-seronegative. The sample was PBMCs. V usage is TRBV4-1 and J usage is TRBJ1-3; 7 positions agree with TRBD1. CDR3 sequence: CASSQEGGRGFSNTIYF. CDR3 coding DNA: TGCGCCAGCAGCCAAGAAGGGGGCAGGGGGTTCTCGAACACCATATATTTT.